Presented here are 12 T cell receptor beta chains from one specimen sequenced in a study of siplizumab effects on memory and regulatory T cells. The antigens these receptors bind are not known. Researchers maintained the mixed lymphocyte reaction cells in coculture at 37°C for five to six days. TCRdb keeps only in-frame clones here, not all; method: immunoSEQ multiplex PCR. This table holds some 20,000 clones, 46% found once. Material: CFSE-low (dividing) CD4+ T cells sorted from an allogeneic mixed lymphocyte reaction. The receptors come from a human donor in good health; the cells came from an allogeneic mixed lymphocyte reaction.

The rearrangement links TRBV5-1 to TRBJ2-3, with D perhaps TRBD1 (6 bases). In germline, CDR1 is SGHRS, CDR2 YFSETQ. The CDR3 length is 14 residues. V lost 0 bases to trimming and J lost 3 bases, with 8 bases between them. The CDR3 loop reads CASSLVQGTDTQYF. The CDR3 DNA sequence: TGCGCCAGCAGCTTGGTGCAGGGGACAGATACGCAGTATTTT.

This clone was observed a handful of times. V and J are TRBV6-6 and TRBJ1-2; no reliable D call. CDR3 length: 14 amino acids. Trimming cost V 2 bases and J 0 bases, with 7 bases left between them. CDR1 is MNHNY and CDR2 is SVGAGI in the germline V gene (reference sequence). The CDR3 DNA sequence: TGTGCCAGCAGTTACGCTGGAGCTAACTATGGCTACACCTTC. Its translation: CASSYAGANYGYTF.

The CDR3 sequence: CASLKSMGRTEAFF. In DNA form, the CDR3 reads TGTGCCAGCCTAAAGTCTATGGGAAGAACTGAAGCTTTCTTT. The chain is built from TRBV18 and TRBJ1-1; D unresolved. The CDR3 totals 14 residues. Germline lookup yields CDR1 KGHSH and CDR2 LQKENI. V was shortened by 8 bases and J by 5 bases, with 18 bases between the two germline ends.

This clone occurred a few times. This chain connects TRBV19 to TRBJ1-5; 12 bases are shared with TRBD1. The CDR3 loop spans 19 amino acids. The V gene's germline CDR1 is LNHDA and CDR2 SQIVND (reference sequence). V trimming: 5 bases; J trimming: 2 bases; junction bases outside the gene matches: 13. Written as DNA, the CDR3 is TGTGCCAGTAGTGTAAACCGGGACAGGGGGCAGGTGGGCAATCAGCCCCAGCATTTT. Translation gives CASSVNRDRGQVGNQPQHF.

V usage is TRBV11-1 and J usage is TRBJ1-1; no definite D call. From germline, CDR1 is SGHAT and CDR2 FQDESV (reference sequence). V lost 1 base and J lost 3, with 9 bases in between. The CDR3 runs 14 residues. Here the CDR3 DNA reads TGTGCCAGCAGCTTAGGGACGTCGTACACTGAAGCTTTCTTT. Translated, it gives CASSLGTSYTEAFF.

This rearrangement joins TRBV5-1 to TRBJ2-2, with 7 nucleotides matching TRBD2. The CDR3 length is 15 residues. V was clipped by 1 base and J by 3 bases; unmatched bases: 3. Germline V CDR1 and CDR2: SGHRS, YFSETQ. The CDR3 DNA reads as TGCGCCAGCAGCTTGAGCGGGGCGGACACCGGGGAGCTGTTTTTT. It encodes CASSLSGADTGELFF.

This clone was recorded a few times. V usage is TRBV2 and J usage is TRBJ1-2; D unclear. V shed 1 base and J shed 1 base, with 13 bases lying between them. The CDR3 extends over 16 amino acids. The germline V gene has CDR1 SNHLY and CDR2 FYNNEI. The CDR3 spells CASSEERAEFNYGYTF. CDR3 nucleotides: TGTGCCAGCAGTGAAGAGAGGGCGGAGTTTAACTATGGCTACACCTTC.

This clone was seen a few times. The chain carries TRBV19 and TRBJ2-4; 12 nucleotides align to TRBD2. Germline trimming cut 5 bases from V and 8 bases from J; bases unmatched to any gene: 16. CDR1 and CDR2 (germline): LNHDA, SQIVND (reference sequence). There are 18 residues in the CDR3. The CDR3 nucleotides are TGTGCCAGTAGTTCCTTGACTAGCGGGGGCCTCTCGATAGACATTCAGTACTTC. Its translation: CASSSLTSGGLSIDIQYF.

J is TRBJ1-4 and V is TRBV7-6; the D gene is possibly TRBD1 (5 bases). Trimming took off 8 bases at V and 7 bases at J, with 14 bases between the two ends. CDR1 is SGHVS, CDR2 FNYEAQ, per germline. The CDR3 is 13 amino acids. The CDR3 reads CASSRVRGEKLFF. The CDR3 DNA reads as TGTGCCAGCTCAAGGGTTAGGGGTGAAAAACTGTTTTTT.

The chain uses TRBV18 and TRBJ2-3, with D unclear. CDR3 length: 12 residues. Germline lookup yields CDR1 KGHSH and CDR2 LQKENI. Trimming stripped 6 bases from V and 0 bases from J, with 4 bases between. The CDR3 nucleotides read TGTGCCAGCTCGTTAAGCACAGATACGCAGTATTTT. It codes for CASSLSTDTQYF. Filled out from reference TRBV18 and TRBJ2-3, the complete variable domain reads NAGVMQNPRHLVRRRGQEARLRCSPMKGHSHVYWYRQLPEEGLKFMVYLQKENIIDESGMPKERFSAEFPKEGPSILRIQQVVRGDSAAYFCASSLSTDTQYFGPGTRLTVL.

The chain employs TRBV18 and TRBJ2-5, with D hard to call. The length of the CDR3 is 13 residues. Trimming removed 5 bases at V and 3 bases at J, with 10 bases between. Germline-derived CDR1 and CDR2 are KGHSH and LQKENI. The CDR3 loop is CASSERQEETQYF. CDR3 DNA: TGTGCCAGCTCAGAAAGACAAGAAGAGACCCAGTACTTC.

This clone appeared a few times. This rearrangement joins TRBV4-1 to TRBJ1-2; D gene uncertain. V lost 4 bases and J lost 2, with 17 bases in between. This CDR3 comprises 16 residues. Germline loops: CDR1 MGHRA, CDR2 YSYEKL. The CDR3 region has the DNA TGCGCCAGCAGCCTGACGACACGTCTATCGAACTATGGCTACACCTTC. It is translated as CASSLTTRLSNYGYTF.